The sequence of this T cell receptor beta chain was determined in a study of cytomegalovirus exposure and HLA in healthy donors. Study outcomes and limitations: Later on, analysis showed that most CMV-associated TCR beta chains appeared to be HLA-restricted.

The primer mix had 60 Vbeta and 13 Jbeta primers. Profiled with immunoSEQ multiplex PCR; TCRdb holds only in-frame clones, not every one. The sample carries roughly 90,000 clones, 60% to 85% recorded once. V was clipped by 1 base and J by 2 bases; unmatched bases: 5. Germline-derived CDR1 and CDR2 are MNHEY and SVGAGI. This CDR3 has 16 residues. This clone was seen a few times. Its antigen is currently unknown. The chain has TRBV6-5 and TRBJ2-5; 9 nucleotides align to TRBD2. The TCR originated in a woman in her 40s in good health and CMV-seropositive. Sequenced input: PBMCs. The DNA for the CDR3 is TGTGCCAGCAGTTACTTCGGGACTAGCCCTCAAGAGACCCAGTACTTC. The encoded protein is CASSYFGTSPQETQYF.